The sequence of this TCR beta chain was determined in a study of blood T cell repertoires in COVID-19. Overall study: The United States, Italy and Spain supplied acute and convalescent COVID-19 samples.

V trimming: 4 bases; J trimming: 5 bases; junction bases outside the gene matches: 12. This CDR3 region has 16 residues. Methods used by the authors: The assay estimated nucleated cells by amplifying reference gene primers. Only in-frame clones appear in the TCRdb table, and some are missing; sequencing was by immunoSEQ multiplex PCR. V, J and clone size are those of that table, while D and trimming were read from the DNA. The sample lists 50,000 to 75,000 clones; about 77% were seen once. This clonotype originated in a man aged 80 or over with active or convalescent COVID-19. Sequenced input: peripheral blood. The genes are TRBV23-1 and TRBJ2-7; 9 bases match TRBD1. TRBV23-1 is flagged as an ORF with uncertain function. CDR3 protein: CASSPPPRDRANEQYF. In nucleotides, the CDR3 is TGCGCCAGCAGTCCCCCCCCCAGGGACAGGGCCAACGAGCAGTACTTC.